This T cell receptor (beta chain) was captured by sequencing in a study of blood T cell repertoires in COVID-19. Germline CDR1 and CDR2: SGHVS and FQNEAQ. There are 14 residues in the CDR3. Trimming removed 5 bases from V and 1 base from J, with 11 bases in between. Data came from immunoSEQ multiplex PCR; TCRdb stores just in-frame clones and leaves some out. The sample carries 370,000 or so clones, approximately 87% recorded once. The origin of this receptor is a man aged 25-45 years who had recovered from COVID-19. V usage is TRBV7-8 and J usage is TRBJ1-1; the D is unclear. Sequencing used PBMCs or T cells enriched from blood (not recorded which). CDR3 nucleotides: TGTGCCAGCAGCATACAAATCGAGAACACTGAAGCTTTCTTT. This gives the protein CASSIQIENTEAFF.